The next 21 T cell receptor beta chains were all read from a single sample in a study of synovial regulatory T cells in juvenile arthritis. TCRdb's copy holds only in-frame clones and misses some; the assay was immunoSEQ multiplex PCR. Its table lists 9,000 to 10,000 clones. The sample consisted of Treg cells from blood. Specified subset: remaining (HLA-DR-negative) circulating blood Treg cells. The origin of the receptors is a donor younger than 30 with juvenile idiopathic arthritis.

The chain is built from TRBV6-6 and TRBJ2-7; the D call of TRBD2 rests on TCRdb alone, since no DNA is present to check it. The CDR3 spans 11 residues. No DNA is listed. The germline V gene encodes CDR1 MNHNY and CDR2 SVGAGI (reference sequence). This CDR3 reads CASSYRLVSYF.

The J gene is TRBJ2-3, the V gene TRBV19; TCRdb selects TRBD2, and the lack of DNA leaves this call unchecked. This CDR3 contains 16 residues. Nucleotide data are not available. Germline V CDR1 and CDR2: LNHDA, SQIVND (reference sequence). This CDR3 is CASSKGLAGSTDTQYF.

The genes are TRBV12-5 and TRBJ2-1; TCRdb proposes TRBD2, but this gene call is untestable without DNA. There are 14 residues in the CDR3. The DNA is unrecorded. In germline, CDR1 is LGHNT, CDR2 FRNRAP. The CDR3 loop reads CASDLASSYNEQFF.

The CDR3 sequence is CASSPDGGSSGNTIYF. The genes are TRBV11-2 and TRBJ1-3. The CDR3 length is 16 residues. Only the protein sequence is given. Per the germline V gene, CDR1 is SGHAT and CDR2 is FQNNGV.

The chain links TRBV11-2 to TRBJ2-1; TCRdb proposes TRBD2, but this gene call is untestable without DNA. The CDR3 sequence is 16 residues long. The record lacks a DNA sequence. Germline loops: CDR1 SGHAT, CDR2 FQNNGV. The CDR3 reads CASSLFGGSSYNEQFF.

The chain uses TRBV18 and TRBJ2-7; without DNA, the TCRdb call of TRBD2 cannot be checked. The V gene's germline CDR1 is KGHSH and CDR2 LQKENI. This CDR3 spans 19 amino acids. DNA is not recorded here. This CDR3 reads CASSPPFPSGRYLGREQYF. Complete variable domain (other parts from reference TRBV18 and TRBJ2-7): NAGVMQNPRHLVRRRGQEARLRCSPMKGHSHVYWYRQLPEEGLKFMVYLQKENIIDESGMPKERFSAEFPKEGPSILRIQQVVRGDSAAYFCASSPPFPSGRYLGREQYFGPGTRLTVT.

V and J are TRBV21-1 and TRBJ2-7; TCRdb names TRBD2, which stays unverified in the absence of DNA. TRBV21-1 is designated a pseudogene. The CDR3 sequence is 14 residues long. The record lacks a DNA sequence. CDR3 sequence reads: CASSKKLSSYEQYF.

V usage is TRBV10-3 and J usage is TRBJ1-1. The CDR3 has 11 residues. Only the protein is available. Germline loops: CDR1 ENHRY, CDR2 SYGVKD. CDR3 protein: CAIKANTEAFF.

CDR3 sequence reads: CASGGLAGETGYF. The chain links TRBV6-1 to TRBJ2-7; the TCRdb D gene call, TRBD2, has no DNA to confirm it. CDR1 and CDR2 from the germline V gene are MNHNS and SASEGT. The CDR3 length is 13 residues. Only the protein is on record.

This sequence joins TRBV18 and TRBJ2-1; the D gene TCRdb calls, TRBD2, cannot be checked with no DNA. CDR3 length: 15 amino acids. The DNA is unrecorded. CDR1 is KGHSH and CDR2 is LQKENI in the germline V gene. The CDR3 protein is CASSPQTSLYNEQFF.

The chain is built from TRBV4-1 and TRBJ2-4. Germline CDR1 and CDR2: MGHRA and YSYEKL. This CDR3 has 15 amino acids. No DNA was logged. CDR3 in amino acids: CASSPVQYSWNIQYF.

This chain links TRBV19 with TRBJ2-3; TCRdb's D call of TRBD2 is untestable without DNA. The germline gives CDR1 LNHDA, CDR2 SQIVND (reference sequence). There are 18 residues in the CDR3. DNA for this receptor is not on file. The CDR3 reads CASSITRTSGRETDTQYF.

The chain has TRBV19 and TRBJ2-3; TCRdb picks TRBD1, but there is no DNA to check that call. Germline CDR1 is LNHDA and CDR2 is SQIVND (reference sequence). This CDR3 has 14 residues. A DNA sequence was not provided. The CDR3 spells CASSMGTAHNTQYF.

The chain uses TRBV27 and TRBJ1-2; with no DNA, the TCRdb D assignment of TRBD1 cannot be verified. Germline CDR1 reads MNHEY; CDR2 reads SMNVEV (reference sequence). The CDR3 sequence is 16 residues long. A DNA sequence was not provided. The CDR3 sequence: CASRPPGTLGAYGYTF.

The genes are TRBV7-8 and TRBJ2-5; as DNA is missing, the TRBD1 call by TCRdb cannot be tested. This CDR3 region has 17 residues. No DNA was logged. CDR1 and CDR2 (germline): SGHVS, FQNEAQ. The CDR3 loop reads CASSLVRGDRGQETQYF. The whole variable domain, filled in from reference TRBV7-8 and TRBJ2-5, reads GAGVSQSPRYKVAKRGQDVALRCDPISGHVSLFWYQQALGQGPEFLTYFQNEAQLDKSGLPSDRFFAERPEGSVSTLKIQRTQQEDSAVYLCASSLVRGDRGQETQYFGPGTRLLVL.

This chain joins TRBV18 and TRBJ1-3; TCRdb selects TRBD1, and the lack of DNA leaves this call unchecked. The CDR3 extends over 15 amino acids. The DNA sequence is not available. Looked up from germline, CDR1 is KGHSH and CDR2 is LQKENI. This chain's CDR3 is CASSPTTGSGNTIYF.

The V call is TRBV6-1, the J call TRBJ1-1; checking the TCRdb D call of TRBD1 is not possible without DNA. Germline CDR1 reads MNHNS; CDR2 reads SASEGT. CDR3 length: 14 amino acids. No coding sequence is recorded. CDR3 region: CASSALQGNTEAFF.

The gene calls are TRBV12-5 and TRBJ2-1; TCRdb outputs TRBD2, but without DNA this stays unchecked. Germline CDR1 reads LGHNT; CDR2 reads FRNRAP. The CDR3 runs 17 residues. DNA was not recorded. The CDR3 loop reads CASGTLVAGGRGNEQFF.

This chain joins TRBV6-1 and TRBJ1-4. CDR1 and CDR2 from the germline V gene are MNHNS and SASEGT. There are 15 residues in the CDR3. No DNA sequence was recorded. CDR3 sequence reads: CASSIRGPGGEKLFF.

This chain joins TRBV5-6 and TRBJ1-1. This CDR3 has 13 amino acids. No DNA accompanies this entry. The germline CDR1 and CDR2 sequences are SGHDT and YYEEEE. CDR3 sequence: CASSLGRGTEAFF.

V usage is TRBV18 and J usage is TRBJ1-2; the D gene TCRdb calls, TRBD1, cannot be checked with no DNA. This CDR3 has 12 amino acids. DNA is not on record. Germline V lookup: CDR1 KGHSH, CDR2 LQKENI. The CDR3 region is CASSRDRDGYTF.